These 18 T cell receptor beta chains were sequenced from one sample in a study of molecular identifiers for immune sequencing clone quantification. TCRdb called the PCR reads again in MiXCR, with one record for every CDR3 protein. This table holds 400,000 to 600,000 distinct CDR3 sequences, over 20% found once. The specimen sequenced was naive CD8+ T cells from blood, with Jurkat cell RNA spiked in. Stated subset: FACS-sorted CD8+CD4-CCR7+CD45RA+ naive T cells. The receptor set was obtained from a human donor in good health. Some libraries in this study had Jurkat cell RNA spiked in.

The chain employs TRBV5-4 and TRBJ1-1, with D uncertain. This CDR3 comprises 15 residues. The ends were cut back, 0 bases at V and 1 base at J, with 10 bases in the middle. Germline assignment: CDR1 SGHNT and CDR2 YYREEE (reference sequence). CDR3 bases: TGTGCCAGCAGCTTGGCCGAGATGGGGAACACTGAAGCTTTCTTT. It yields the protein CASSLAEMGNTEAFF.

The sample holds a few counts of this clonotype. One end of the junction varies from germline; a read error may be responsible. This chain uses TRBV3-1 with TRBJ2-6; 11 bases agree with TRBD2. In germline, CDR1 is LGHDT, CDR2 YNNKEL (reference sequence). CDR3 length: 17 amino acids. The CDR3 sequence: CASKQTSGTTGANVPTF. The CDR3 DNA reads as TGTGCCAGCAAACAGACTAGCGGGACTACTGGGGCCAACGTCCCGACTTTC.

The sample holds many counts of this clonotype. The V and J genes are TRBV3-1 and TRBJ2-7; 7 bases match TRBD2. CDR1 and CDR2 from the germline V gene are LGHDT and YNNKEL (reference sequence). V was pared by 5 bases and J by 2 bases, with 6 bases of the junction left unmatched. The CDR3 runs to 14 residues. CDR3 nucleotide sequence: TGTGCCAGCAGCGGGAGGGACCGAGCCTACGAGCAGTACTTC. Translated, it gives CASSGRDRAYEQYF.

This chain links TRBV9 with TRBJ2-7; the D gene is possibly TRBD1 (5 bases). This CDR3 region has 14 residues. CDR1 is SGDLS and CDR2 is YYNGEE in the germline V gene. Between the trimmed V and J ends, which lost 3 bases and 1 base, there was a span of 11 bases. The CDR3 loop reads CASSAPGNSYEQYF. The CDR3 region has the DNA TGTGCCAGCAGCGCCCCAGGGAATTCCTACGAGCAGTACTTC.

This clonotype was observed once. This chain links TRBV27 with TRBJ2-5; 9 bases are shared with TRBD2. The CDR3 loop spans 16 amino acids. J lost 5 bases, V lost 6 bases, and 13 bases had no gene match. Germline CDR1 and CDR2: MNHEY and SMNVEV (reference sequence). The CDR3 protein is CASSLGVSGRGETQYF. CDR3 coding DNA: TGTGCCAGCAGCCTAGGGGTTAGCGGGAGAGGCGAGACCCAGTACTTC.

This clonotype is a singleton in its sample. The genes are TRBV9 and TRBJ2-1; D may be TRBD1 (5 bases). This CDR3 is built from 17 residues. The V end lost 4 bases, the J end lost 2 bases, and 19 bases lay between the germline ends. Germline V lookup: CDR1 SGDLS, CDR2 YYNGEE. This CDR3 is CASSSAGSRGTYNEQFF. CDR3 coding DNA: TGTGCCAGCAGCTCAGCAGGGTCTCGAGGAACCTACAATGAGCAGTTCTTC. Full variable domain (remainder filled in from reference TRBV9 and TRBJ2-1): DSGVTQTPKHLITATGQRVTLRCSPRSGDLSVYWYQQSLDQGLQFLIQYYNGEERAKGNILERFSAQQFPDLHSELNLSSLELGDSALYFCASSSAGSRGTYNEQFFGPGTRLTVL.

The rearrangement uses TRBV7-8 and TRBJ2-7, with 9 bases that match TRBD2. J gave up 4 bases and V 10 bases, and 8 bases lay outside the gene matches. The CDR3 has 13 residues. Germline-derived CDR1 and CDR2 are SGHVS and FQNEAQ. CDR3 region: CATGAGGRYEQYF. DNA for the CDR3: TGTGCCACCGGTGCGGGGGGGAGGTACGAGCAGTACTTC.

This clonotype was seen repeatedly, ten times or more. V and J are TRBV28 and TRBJ2-7, with D perhaps matching TRBD2 (5 bases). The CDR3 length is 15 residues. Trimming removed 4 bases from V and 5 bases from J, with 18 bases in between. CDR1 MDHEN and CDR2 SYDVKM come from the germline V gene. The CDR3 coding sequence is TGTGCCAGCAGTTCCTCGGACTCCGGAGTGGACGAGCAGTACTTC. It encodes CASSSSDSGVDEQYF.

The sample holds many counts of this clonotype. V gene TRBV7-2 combines with J gene TRBJ2-7; TRBD2 matches at 7 bases. The germline gives CDR1 SGHTA, CDR2 FQGNSA. The junction had 8 bases not matched to a gene; V was cut back by 4 bases and J by 5 bases. This CDR3 comprises 14 residues. CDR3 coding DNA: TGTGCCAGCAGCTCAGGACTAGTTACCCACGAGCAGTACTTC. This gives the protein CASSSGLVTHEQYF. Complete variable domain (other parts from reference TRBV7-2 and TRBJ2-7): GAGVSQSPSNKVTEKGKDVELRCDPISGHTALYWYRQSLGQGLEFLIYFQGNSAPDKSGLPSDRFSAERTGGSVSTLTIQRTQQEDSAVYLCASSSGLVTHEQYFGPGTRLTVT.

This clonotype was detected ten times or more. The CDR3 loop reads CASSLSGGQDTQYF. The CDR3 bases are TGTGCCAGCAGTTTATCCGGAGGGCAAGATACGCAGTATTTT. V and J are TRBV27 and TRBJ2-3, with D perhaps matching TRBD2 (6 bases). V gave up 0 bases and J gave up 5 bases, with 9 bases separating them. CDR3 length: 14 amino acids. Germline V gene data show CDR1 as MNHEY and CDR2 as SMNVEV (reference sequence).

As regards this clonotype: A read error may explain this, as a much larger clone is one base away. The chain recombines TRBV7-6 with TRBJ2-3; possible D gene TRBD2, 6 bases. Germline V lookup: CDR1 SGHVS, CDR2 FNYEAQ. The CDR3 length is 14 residues. CDR3 amino acids: CAGSQYGGADTQYF. In nucleotides, the CDR3 is TGTGCCGGCAGCCAGTACGGGGGAGCAGATACGCAGTATTTT.

In this sample, this clonotype turned up a few times. The chain employs TRBV7-9 and TRBJ2-6; 8 bases align to TRBD1. This CDR3 comprises 15 residues. V trimming: 4 bases; J trimming: 5 bases; junction bases outside the gene matches: 4. The germline CDR1 and CDR2 sequences are SEHNR and FQNEAQ (reference sequence). The CDR3, as DNA: TGTGCCAGCAGCTCTCAGGGGGCGAGGGCCAACGTCCTGACTTTC. As protein: CASSSQGARANVLTF.

This clonotype was found many times. In DNA, the CDR3 is TGTGCCAGCAGCTTAGCCTACGGACAGGGGGCGATTTCAGATACGCAGTATTTT. Amino acids: CASSLAYGQGAISDTQYF. This chain links TRBV7-9 with TRBJ2-3; 11 positions match TRBD1. Per the germline V gene, CDR1 is SEHNR and CDR2 is FQNEAQ (reference sequence). The CDR3 covers 18 residues. V gave up 0 bases and J gave up 4 bases; unmatched junction bases: 9. Together with reference TRBV7-9 and TRBJ2-3, the CDR3 gives the full variable domain: DTGVSQNPRHKITKRGQNVTFRCDPISEHNRLYWYRQTLGQGPEFLTYFQNEAQLEKSRLLSDRFSAERPKGSFSTLEIQRTEQGDSAMYLCASSLAYGQGAISDTQYFGPGTRLTVL.

This chain joins TRBV19 and TRBJ2-2; D unresolved. Germline V gene sequence: CDR1 LNHDA, CDR2 SQIVND (reference sequence). Between the trimmed V and J ends, which lost 7 bases and 5 bases, there was a span of 23 bases. The length of the CDR3 is 17 residues. In DNA, the CDR3 is TGTGCCAGTACCAGTAGGTTTGATAGTCTGAGGACCGGGGAGCTGTTTTTT. It translates to CASTSRFDSLRTGELFF.

This clonotype showed up many times. J is TRBJ2-3 and V is TRBV9; 8 nucleotides line up with TRBD2. Germline values: CDR1 SGDLS, CDR2 YYNGEE. CDR3 length: 17 amino acids. Germline trimming cut 0 bases from V and 2 bases from J; bases unmatched to any gene: 8. The CDR3 DNA reads TGTGCCAGCAGCGTAGTGACCAGCGGGGGAGTCACAGATACGCAGTATTTT. This gives the protein CASSVVTSGGVTDTQYF.

As for this clonotype: A much larger clone is a single base away; this may be a read error. This chain links TRBV5-4 with TRBJ2-3; tentative D call: TRBD1 (6 bases). The better agreement between TRBJ1-5 and the DNA end casts doubt on the J call. The CDR3 is 12 amino acids. The germline V gene encodes CDR1 SGHNT and CDR2 YYREEE (reference sequence). The CDR3 reads CASSPRTDTQHF. DNA of the CDR3: TGTGCCAGCAGCCCGAGGACAGATACGCAGCATTTT.

At least ten counts were recorded for this clonotype. The CDR3 protein is CASSLLWAGPDTQYF. CDR3 DNA sequence: TGTGCCAGCAGCTTACTTTGGGCAGGTCCAGATACGCAGTATTTT. V and J are TRBV11-2 and TRBJ2-3; D remains unclear. The CDR3 runs to 15 residues. Looked up from germline, CDR1 is SGHAT and CDR2 is FQNNGV. V shed 2 bases and J shed 4 bases, with 13 bases lying between them.

This chain links TRBV5-1 with TRBJ2-7; 8 bases are shared with TRBD1. This CDR3 region has 14 residues. With 4 bases clipped from V and 7 bases from J, the junction kept 10 bases outside the gene matches. The germline gives CDR1 SGHRS, CDR2 YFSETQ. The DNA of the CDR3 is TGCGCCAGCAGCCATGGACAGGGATCAAGGGAGCAGTACTTC. Translated: CASSHGQGSREQYF.